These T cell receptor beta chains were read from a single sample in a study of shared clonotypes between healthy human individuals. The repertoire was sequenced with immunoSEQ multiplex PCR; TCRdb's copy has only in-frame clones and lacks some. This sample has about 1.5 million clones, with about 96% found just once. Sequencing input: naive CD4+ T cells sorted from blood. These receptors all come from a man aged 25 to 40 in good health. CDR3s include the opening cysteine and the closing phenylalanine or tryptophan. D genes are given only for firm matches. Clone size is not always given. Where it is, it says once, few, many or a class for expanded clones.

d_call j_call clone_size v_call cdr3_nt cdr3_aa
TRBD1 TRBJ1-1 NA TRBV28 TGTGCCAGCAGTTTACCGCTTAATCCCCGGGACAGGCCGATGAACACTGAAGCTTTCTTT CASSLPLNPRDRPMNTEAFF
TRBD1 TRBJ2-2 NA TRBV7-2 TGTGCCAGCGCCAATGGACAGGGCATGGGAGCCGGGGAGCTGTTTTTT CASANGQGMGAGELFF
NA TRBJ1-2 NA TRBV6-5 TGTGCCAGCAGTTACCGGGACCTCCCCCCAACCTTC CASSYRDLPPTF
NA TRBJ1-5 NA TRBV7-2 TGTGCCAGCAGCTTACTAGGGGGCAATCAGCCCCAGCATTTT CASSLLGGNQPQHF
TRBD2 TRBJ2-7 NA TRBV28 TGTGCCAGCAGGCTAGCGGGAGGACTATACGAGCAGTACTTC CASRLAGGLYEQYF
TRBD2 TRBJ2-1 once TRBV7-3 TGTGCCAGCAGCCCCAGACTAGCGGGGGCCAATGAGCAGTTCTTC CASSPRLAGANEQFF
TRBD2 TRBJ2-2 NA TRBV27 TGTGCCAGCAGTTATGCGACTAGCCACCTGGTAGGGGAGCTGTTTTTT CASSYATSHLVGELFF
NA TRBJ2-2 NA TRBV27 TGTGCCAGCAGTTTATACTTTTTGAACACCGGGGAGCTGTTTTTT CASSLYFLNTGELFF
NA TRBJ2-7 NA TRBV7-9 TGTGCCAGCCAGCCCAGGGACAACTACGAGCAGTACTTC CASQPRDNYEQYF
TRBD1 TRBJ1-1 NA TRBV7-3 TGTGCCAGCAGCAAGACAGGGGTGAACACTGAAGCTTTCTTT CASSKTGVNTEAFF
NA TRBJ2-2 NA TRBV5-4 TGTGCCAGCAGCTCGGTATCCGGGGAGCTGTTTTTT CASSSVSGELFF
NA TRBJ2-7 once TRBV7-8 TGTGCCAGCAGTCTCAGGGGTCGGTACTACGAGCAGTACTTC CASSLRGRYYEQYF
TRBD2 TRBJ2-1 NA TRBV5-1 TGCGCCAGCAGCTTTACAGGGACTAATAGCGGGGGGGAGCAGTTCTTC CASSFTGTNSGGEQFF
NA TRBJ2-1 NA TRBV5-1 TGCGCCAGCAGCTTGGCGACAGGTTCCCTTCTCAATGAGCAGTTCTTC CASSLATGSLLNEQFF
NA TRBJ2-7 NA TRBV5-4 TGTGCCAGCAGCTTGGGGTTCTACGAGCAGTACTTC CASSLGFYEQYF
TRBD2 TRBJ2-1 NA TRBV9 TGTGCCAGCAGCGTCCTTGGGAGCGGGACGTACAATGAGCAGTTCTTC CASSVLGSGTYNEQFF
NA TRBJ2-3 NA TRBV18 TGTGCCAGCTCACCATTTTACAGGGTCGCAGATACGCAGTATTTT CASSPFYRVADTQYF
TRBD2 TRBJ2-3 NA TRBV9 TGTGCCAGCAGCACAGCTAGCGGGAGGGCCGGAGATACGCAGTATTTT CASSTASGRAGDTQYF
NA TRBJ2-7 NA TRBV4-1 TGCGCCAGCAGCCAAGGAAGGGGTATCGCCTACGAGCAGTACTTC CASSQGRGIAYEQYF
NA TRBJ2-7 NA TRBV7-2 TGTGCCAGCAGCTTAAGTGCGGGGGCCTCCTACGAGCAGTACTTC CASSLSAGASYEQYF
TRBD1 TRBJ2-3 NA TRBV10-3 TGTGCCATCAGTGAACCGACTACAGGGGGGAAAGATACGCAGTATTTT CAISEPTTGGKDTQYF
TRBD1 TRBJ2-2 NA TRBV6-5 TGTGCCAGCTCAAGGACAGGGGTCGGCACCGGGGAGCTGTTTTTT CASSRTGVGTGELFF
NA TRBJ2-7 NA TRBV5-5 TGTGCCAGCAGCTTGAAAGGAATTCGCATCCCTGGTTACGAGCAGTACTTC CASSLKGIRIPGYEQYF
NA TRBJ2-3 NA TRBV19 TGTGCCAGTAGTCACGGAAGCGCGGATACGCAGTATTTT CASSHGSADTQYF
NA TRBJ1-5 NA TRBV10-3 TGTGCCATCAGTGAATGGGGGGGGCAGAGAGGTCAGCCCCAGCATTTT CAISEWGGQRGQPQHF
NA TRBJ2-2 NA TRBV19 TGTGCCAGTAGACGGGTTAACACCGGGGAGCTGTTTTTT CASRRVNTGELFF
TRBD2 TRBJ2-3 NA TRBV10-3 TGTGCCATCAGTGGGTCTAGCGGGAGCACAGATACGCAGTATTTT CAISGSSGSTDTQYF
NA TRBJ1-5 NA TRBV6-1 TGTGCCAGCAGTGAAAGGAATTGGGATCAGCCCCAGCATTTT CASSERNWDQPQHF
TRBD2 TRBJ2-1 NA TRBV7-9 TGTGCCAGCAGCTTTGCGGGAGGGCTGAATGAGCAGTTCTTC CASSFAGGLNEQFF
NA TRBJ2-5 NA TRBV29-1 TGCAGCGTTCTAGGCGGACCCTTAGAGCAGTACTTC CSVLGGPLEQYF
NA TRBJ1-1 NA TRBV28 TGTGCCAGCAAAGCTATCGAAGCTTTCTTT CASKAIEAFF
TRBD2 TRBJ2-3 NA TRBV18 TGTGCCAGCTCAATTAGCGGGAAATACACAGATACGCAGTATTTT CASSISGKYTDTQYF
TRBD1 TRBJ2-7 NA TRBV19 TGTGCCAGTAGCCAAAGGTTCGGGACAGGGCGGAAGCAGTACTTC CASSQRFGTGRKQYF
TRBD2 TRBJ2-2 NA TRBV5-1 TGCGCCAGCAGCTTGGGCCAGACGTGGCGGGAGGTGGCGACCGGGGAGCTGTTTTTT CASSLGQTWREVATGELFF
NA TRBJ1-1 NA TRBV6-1 TGTGCCAGCGTTTTGGCAGGTAACACTGAAGCTTTCTTT CASVLAGNTEAFF
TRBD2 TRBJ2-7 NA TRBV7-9 TGTGCCAGCAGCCCAGCCATGAAGCGGGGCTCCTACGAGCAGTACTTC CASSPAMKRGSYEQYF
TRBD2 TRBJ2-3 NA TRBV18 TGTGCCAGCTCACCATATGCTCGGACTAGTTCGGATACGCAGTATTTT CASSPYARTSSDTQYF
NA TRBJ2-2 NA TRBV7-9 TGTGCCAGCACCCAGCCCGGGGAGCTGTTTTTT CASTQPGELFF
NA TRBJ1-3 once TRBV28 TGTGCCAGCAGTTGGGGGTCTGGAAACACCATATATTTT CASSWGSGNTIYF
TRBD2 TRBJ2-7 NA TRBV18 TGTGCCAGCTCACCCAAAACTGGCGGGAGCAACGAGCAGTACTTC CASSPKTGGSNEQYF
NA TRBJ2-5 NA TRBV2 TGTGCCAGCCGGGTTCAGTACAGTCAAGAGACCCAGTACTTC CASRVQYSQETQYF
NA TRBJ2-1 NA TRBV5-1 TGCGCCAGCAGCCCGAGTCCAAACAATGAGCAGTTCTTC CASSPSPNNEQFF
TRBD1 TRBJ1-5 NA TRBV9 TGTGCCAGCAGCGAGGGGACAGGCAATCAGCCCCAGCATTTT CASSEGTGNQPQHF
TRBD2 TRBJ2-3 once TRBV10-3 TGTGCCATCAGTGAACTAGCGGGAGCAGATACGCAGTATTTT CAISELAGADTQYF
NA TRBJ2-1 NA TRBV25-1 TGTGCCAGCAGTGAATCCGTCCCTAGTAATGAGCAGTTCTTC CASSESVPSNEQFF
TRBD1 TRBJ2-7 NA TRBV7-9 TGTGCCAGCAGCTTAGTTGACAGGGCCTCCTACGAGCAGTACTTC CASSLVDRASYEQYF
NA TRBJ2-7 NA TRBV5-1 TGCGCCAGCAGCGAGGTACCGAACAACTACGAGCAGTACTTC CASSEVPNNYEQYF
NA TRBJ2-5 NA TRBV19 TGTGCCAGTAGTAAGAGTAAAGAGACCCAGTACTTC CASSKSKETQYF
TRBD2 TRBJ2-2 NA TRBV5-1 TGCGCCAGCAGCCAGGGACTAGCCGGTTACACCGGGGAGCTGTTTTTT CASSQGLAGYTGELFF
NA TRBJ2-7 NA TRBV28 TGTGCCAGCAGCTTTCTTAAAGGCTCCTACGAGCAGTACTTC CASSFLKGSYEQYF
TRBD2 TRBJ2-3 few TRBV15 TGTGCCACCTCTGTAGCGGGTACTACAGATACGCAGTATTTT CATSVAGTTDTQYF
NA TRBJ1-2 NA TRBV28 TGTGCCAGCAGTAATACAGCACCCAGTGGCTACACCTTC CASSNTAPSGYTF
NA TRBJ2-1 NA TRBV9 TGTGCCAGCAGCGTAGAGTGGGCAGGGAAGGGTGAGCAGTTCTTC CASSVEWAGKGEQFF
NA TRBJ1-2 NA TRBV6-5 TGTGCCAGCACGGGGGATCCTAACTATGGCTACACCTTC CASTGDPNYGYTF
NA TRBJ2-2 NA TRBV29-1 TGCAGCGTTGAAAAAAACACCGGGGAGCTGTTTTTT CSVEKNTGELFF
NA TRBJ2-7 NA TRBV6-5 TGTGCCAGCAGACCCGGGGTCGCCTACGAGCAGTACTTC CASRPGVAYEQYF
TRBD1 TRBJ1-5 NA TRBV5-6 TGTGCCAGCAGCTTACGCCGGACAGGGCGCAATCAGCCCCAGCATTTT CASSLRRTGRNQPQHF
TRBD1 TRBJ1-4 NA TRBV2 TGTGCCAGCAGGTACAGGGGGCTGAATGAAAAACTGTTTTTT CASRYRGLNEKLFF